One and the same sample provided the 5 T cell receptor beta chains below, sequenced in a study of cytomegalovirus exposure and HLA in healthy donors. This PCR relied on a set of 60 Vbeta primers and 13 Jbeta primers. Data came from immunoSEQ multiplex PCR; TCRdb stores just in-frame clones and leaves some out. Of fewer than 200,000 clones listed, roughly 80% are singletons. The sample consisted of PBMCs. All receptors come from a woman in her forties or fifties in good health and CMV-seronegative.

V and J are TRBV29-1 and TRBJ2-2, with 8 positions matching TRBD1. Germline lookup yields CDR1 SQVTM and CDR2 ANQGSEA. The trim removed 6 bases at V and 5 bases at J, leaving 8 bases unmatched. The CDR3 loop spans 14 amino acids. The CDR3 region has the DNA TGCAGCGTCGACGAAAACAGGGGGACCGGGGAGCTGTTTTTT. The encoded protein is CSVDENRGTGELFF.

This rearrangement joins TRBV4-3 to TRBJ1-5; the D is unclear. Germline values: CDR1 LGHNA, CDR2 YSLEER. V was shortened by 0 bases and J by 1 base, with 13 bases between the two germline ends. This CDR3 contains 17 residues. The chain's CDR3 is CASSQDYTGLSNQPQHF. In nucleotides, the CDR3 is TGCGCCAGCAGCCAAGATTATACGGGTTTAAGCAATCAGCCCCAGCATTTT.

This chain uses TRBV4-2 with TRBJ2-1; TRBD2 agrees at 8 bases. The V and J ends lost 0 bases and 5 bases, in that order; junction bases with no gene match: 9. Germline V gene lookup returns CDR1 LGHNA and CDR2 YNFKEQ. The CDR3 is 17 amino acids. CDR3 loop: CASSQDMGGLDHNEQFF. In DNA, the CDR3 is TGTGCCAGCAGCCAAGATATGGGGGGACTAGACCACAATGAGCAGTTCTTC.

This clone appeared a few times. The chain uses TRBV25-1 and TRBJ2-1, with TRBD1 as a possible D gene (5 bases). Germline V gene lookup returns CDR1 MGHDK and CDR2 SYGVNS. V lost 7 bases and J lost 15, with 25 bases in between. There are 14 residues in the CDR3. CDR3 sequence reads: CASTSSIGASTPFF. CDR3 sequence (DNA): TGTGCCAGCACAAGTTCGATTGGGGCTTCAACGCCGTTCTTC.

The chain combines TRBV28 with TRBJ2-7; 8 bases agree with TRBD1. Germline V gene sequence: CDR1 MDHEN, CDR2 SYDVKM. CDR3 length: 16 amino acids. The ends lost 4 bases at V and 5 bases at J; junction bases unmatched: 13. CDR3 in amino acids: CASSSVGTGLLDEQYF. CDR3 nucleotides: TGTGCCAGCAGTTCGGTGGGGACAGGTCTCTTGGACGAGCAGTACTTC.